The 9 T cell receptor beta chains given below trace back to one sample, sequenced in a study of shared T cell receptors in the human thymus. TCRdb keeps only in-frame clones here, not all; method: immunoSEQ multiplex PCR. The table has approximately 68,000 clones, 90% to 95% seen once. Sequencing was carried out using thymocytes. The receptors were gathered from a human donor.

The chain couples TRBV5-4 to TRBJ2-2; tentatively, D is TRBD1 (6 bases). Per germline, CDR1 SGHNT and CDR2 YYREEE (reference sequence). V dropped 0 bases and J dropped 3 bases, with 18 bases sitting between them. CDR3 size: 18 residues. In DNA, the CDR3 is TGTGCCAGCAGCTTGGAAGCCCAAGGGGGAAAGGACACCGGGGAGCTGTTTTTT. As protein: CASSLEAQGGKDTGELFF.

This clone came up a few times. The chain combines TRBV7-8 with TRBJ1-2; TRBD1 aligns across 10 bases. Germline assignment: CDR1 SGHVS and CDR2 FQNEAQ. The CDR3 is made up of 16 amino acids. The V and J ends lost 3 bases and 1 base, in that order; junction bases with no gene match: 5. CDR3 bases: TGTGCCAGCAGCTTTACCGGGACAGGGGTTAACTATGGCTACACCTTC. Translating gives CASSFTGTGVNYGYTF.

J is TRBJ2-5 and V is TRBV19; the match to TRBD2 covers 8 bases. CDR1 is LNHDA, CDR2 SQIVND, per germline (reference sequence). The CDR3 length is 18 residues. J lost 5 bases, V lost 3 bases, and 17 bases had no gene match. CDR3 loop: CASSMSDKAGGQRETQYF. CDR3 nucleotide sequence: TGTGCCAGTAGTATGAGTGATAAGGCGGGGGGCCAAAGGGAGACCCAGTACTTC. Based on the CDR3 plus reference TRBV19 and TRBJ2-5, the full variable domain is DGGITQSPKYLFRKEGQNVTLSCEQNLNHDAMYWYRQDPGQGLRLIYYSQIVNDFQKGDIAEGYSVSREKKESFPLTVTSAQKNPTAFYLCASSMSDKAGGQRETQYFGPGTRLLVL.

The CDR3 protein is CASSLRRLLKETQYF. The CDR3 DNA follows: TGTGCCAGCAGCTTACGAAGACTTTTAAAAGAGACCCAGTACTTC. The V call is TRBV7-8, the J call TRBJ2-5; D not resolved. V was clipped by 2 bases and J by 3 bases, with 13 bases between them. This CDR3 is built from 15 residues. Germline-derived CDR1 and CDR2 are SGHVS and FQNEAQ.

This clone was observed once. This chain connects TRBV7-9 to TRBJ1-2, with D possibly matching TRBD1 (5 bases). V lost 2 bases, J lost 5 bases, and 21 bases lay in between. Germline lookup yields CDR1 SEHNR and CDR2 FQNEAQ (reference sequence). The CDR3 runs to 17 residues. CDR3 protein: CASSLWGSQGSTYGYTF. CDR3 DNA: TGTGCCAGCAGCTTATGGGGGTCCCAAGGATCAACATATGGCTACACCTTC.

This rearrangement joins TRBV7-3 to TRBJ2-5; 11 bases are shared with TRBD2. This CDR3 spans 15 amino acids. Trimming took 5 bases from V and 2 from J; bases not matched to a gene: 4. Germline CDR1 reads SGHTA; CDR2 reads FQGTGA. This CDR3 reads CASSASGGRQETQYF. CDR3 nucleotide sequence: TGTGCCAGCAGCGCTAGCGGGGGGCGGCAAGAGACCCAGTACTTC. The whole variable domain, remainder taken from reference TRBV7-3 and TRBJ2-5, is GAGVSQTPSNKVTEKGKYVELRCDPISGHTALYWYRQSLGQGPEFLIYFQGTGAADDSGLPNDRFFAVRPEGSVSTLKIQRTERGDSAVYLCASSASGGRQETQYFGPGTRLLVL.

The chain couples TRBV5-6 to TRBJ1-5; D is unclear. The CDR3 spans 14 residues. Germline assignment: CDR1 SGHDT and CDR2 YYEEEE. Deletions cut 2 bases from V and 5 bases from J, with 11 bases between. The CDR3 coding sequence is TGTGCCAGCAGCTTAAGTGGGCAATATCAGCCCCAGCATTTT. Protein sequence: CASSLSGQYQPQHF.

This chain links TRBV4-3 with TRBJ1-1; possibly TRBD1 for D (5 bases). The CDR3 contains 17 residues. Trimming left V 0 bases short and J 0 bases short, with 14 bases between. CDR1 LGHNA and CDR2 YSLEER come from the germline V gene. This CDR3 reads CASSQDWKRTMNTEAFF. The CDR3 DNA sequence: TGCGCCAGCAGCCAAGATTGGAAGAGGACAATGAACACTGAAGCTTTCTTT.

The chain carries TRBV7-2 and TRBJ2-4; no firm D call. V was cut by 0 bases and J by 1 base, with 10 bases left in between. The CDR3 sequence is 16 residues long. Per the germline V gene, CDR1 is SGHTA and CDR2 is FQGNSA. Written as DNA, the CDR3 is TGTGCCAGCAGCTTAGCGGGGTTTCCGGCCAAAAACATTCAGTACTTC. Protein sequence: CASSLAGFPAKNIQYF.